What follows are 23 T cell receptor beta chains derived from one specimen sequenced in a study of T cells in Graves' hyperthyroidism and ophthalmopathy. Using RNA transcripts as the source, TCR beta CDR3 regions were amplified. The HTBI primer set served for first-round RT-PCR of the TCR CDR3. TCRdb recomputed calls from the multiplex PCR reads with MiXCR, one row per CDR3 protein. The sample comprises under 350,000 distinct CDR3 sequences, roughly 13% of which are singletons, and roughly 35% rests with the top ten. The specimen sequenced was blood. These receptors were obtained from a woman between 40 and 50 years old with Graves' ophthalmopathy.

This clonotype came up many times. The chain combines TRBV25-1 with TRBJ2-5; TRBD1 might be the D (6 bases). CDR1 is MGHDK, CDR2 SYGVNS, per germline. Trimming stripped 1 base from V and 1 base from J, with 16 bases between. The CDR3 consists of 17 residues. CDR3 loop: CASSESRGRGVQETQYF. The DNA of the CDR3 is TGTGCCAGCAGTGAATCACGAGGCAGGGGAGTCCAAGAGACCCAGTACTTC.

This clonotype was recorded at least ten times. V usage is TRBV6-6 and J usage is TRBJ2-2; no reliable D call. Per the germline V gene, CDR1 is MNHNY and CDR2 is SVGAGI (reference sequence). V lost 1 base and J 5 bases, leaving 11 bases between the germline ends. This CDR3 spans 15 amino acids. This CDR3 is CASSYWSVVTGELFF. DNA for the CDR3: TGTGCCAGCAGTTACTGGAGTGTGGTGACCGGGGAGCTGTTTTTT.

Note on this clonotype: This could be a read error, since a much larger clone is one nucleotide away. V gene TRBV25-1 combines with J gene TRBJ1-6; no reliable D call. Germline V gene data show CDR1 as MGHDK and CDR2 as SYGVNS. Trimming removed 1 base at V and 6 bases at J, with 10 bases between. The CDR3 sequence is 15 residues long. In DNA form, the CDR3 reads TGTGCCAGCAGTGAATTGGCAGGCGTTAATTCACCCCTCCACTTT. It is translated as CASSELAGVNSPLHF.

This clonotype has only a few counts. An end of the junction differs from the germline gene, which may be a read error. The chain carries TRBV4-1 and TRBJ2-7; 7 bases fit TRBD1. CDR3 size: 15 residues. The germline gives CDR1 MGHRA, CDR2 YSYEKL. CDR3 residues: CVSSQAGTASYEQYF. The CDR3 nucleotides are TGCGTCAGCAGCCAAGCAGGGACAGCTTCCTACGAGCAGTACTTC.

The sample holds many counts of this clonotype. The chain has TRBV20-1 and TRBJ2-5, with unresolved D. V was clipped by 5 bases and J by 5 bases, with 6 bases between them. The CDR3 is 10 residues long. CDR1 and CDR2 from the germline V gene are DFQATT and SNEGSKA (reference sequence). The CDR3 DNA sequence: TGCAGTGCTTTTCTGGAGACCCAGTACTTC. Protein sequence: CSAFLETQYF.

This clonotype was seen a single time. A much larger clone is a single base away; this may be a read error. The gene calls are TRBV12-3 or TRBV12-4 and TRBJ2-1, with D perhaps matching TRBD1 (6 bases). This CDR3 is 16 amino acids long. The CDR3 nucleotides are TGTGCCAGCAGCCCTCGGACAGTAGCATCCTACAATGGGCAGTTCTTC. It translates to CASSPRTVASYNGQFF.

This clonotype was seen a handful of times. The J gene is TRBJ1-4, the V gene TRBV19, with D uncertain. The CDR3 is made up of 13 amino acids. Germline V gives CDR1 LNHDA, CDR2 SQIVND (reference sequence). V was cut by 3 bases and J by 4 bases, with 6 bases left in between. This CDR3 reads CASSIQVNEKLFF. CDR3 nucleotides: TGTGCCAGTAGTATTCAGGTTAATGAAAAACTGTTTTTT.

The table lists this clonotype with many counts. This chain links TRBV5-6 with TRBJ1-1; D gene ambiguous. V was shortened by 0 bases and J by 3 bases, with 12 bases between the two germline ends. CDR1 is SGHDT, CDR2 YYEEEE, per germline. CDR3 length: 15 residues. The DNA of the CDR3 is TGTGCCAGCAGCTTGGCCCGCGGACGGCACACTGAAGCTTTCTTT. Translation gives CASSLARGRHTEAFF.

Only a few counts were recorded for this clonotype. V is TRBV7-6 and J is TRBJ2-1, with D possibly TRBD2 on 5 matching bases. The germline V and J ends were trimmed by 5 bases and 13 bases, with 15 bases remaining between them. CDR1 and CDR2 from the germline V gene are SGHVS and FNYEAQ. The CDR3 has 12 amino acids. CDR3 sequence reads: CASSPSPGSQFF. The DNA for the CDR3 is TGTGCCAGCAGCCCCAGCCCGGGAAGCCAGTTCTTC.

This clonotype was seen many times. This CDR3 is CASSLAQKLDTQYF. DNA for the CDR3: TGTGCCAGCAGCTTGGCTCAGAAACTAGATACGCAGTATTTT. The chain joins TRBV11-3 to TRBJ2-3; D call uncertain. Trimming left V 3 bases short and J 5 bases short, with 12 bases between. The CDR3 sequence is 14 residues long. Germline CDR1 and CDR2: SGHNT and YENEEA.

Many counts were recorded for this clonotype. DNA for the CDR3: TGTGCCAGCAGTGAAAGGGGAAGCTGGGACAGCAATCAGCCCCAGCATTTT. Translated: CASSERGSWDSNQPQHF. The V call is TRBV6-1, the J call TRBJ1-5; maybe TRBD1 (5 bases). Trimming stripped 2 bases from V and 1 base from J, with 15 bases between. Germline V gives CDR1 MNHNS, CDR2 SASEGT. The CDR3 totals 17 residues.

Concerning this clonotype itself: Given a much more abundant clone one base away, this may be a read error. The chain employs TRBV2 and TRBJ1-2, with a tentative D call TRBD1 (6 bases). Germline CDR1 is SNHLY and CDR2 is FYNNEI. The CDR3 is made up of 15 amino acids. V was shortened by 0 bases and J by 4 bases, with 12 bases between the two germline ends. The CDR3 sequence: CASSEAWGRGYGYTF. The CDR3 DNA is TGTGCCAGCAGTGAAGCCTGGGGCAGGGGCTATGGCTACACCTTC.

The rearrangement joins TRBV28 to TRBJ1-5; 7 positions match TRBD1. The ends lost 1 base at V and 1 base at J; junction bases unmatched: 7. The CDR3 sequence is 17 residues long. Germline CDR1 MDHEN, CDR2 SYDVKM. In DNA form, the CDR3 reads TGTGCCAGCAGTTTATATAGGGGACAGAGAAGCAATCAGCCCCAGCATTTT. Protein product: CASSLYRGQRSNQPQHF.

CDR3 in amino acids: CASSSSDGMPYEQYF. CDR3 sequence (DNA): TGTGCCAGCAGCTCAAGCGACGGGATGCCCTACGAGCAGTACTTC. The V and J genes are TRBV7-9 and TRBJ2-7, with D perhaps TRBD2 (5 bases). CDR1 is SEHNR and CDR2 is FQNEAQ in the germline V gene (reference sequence). V was shortened by 4 bases and J by 2 bases, with 15 bases between the two germline ends. CDR3 size: 15 residues.

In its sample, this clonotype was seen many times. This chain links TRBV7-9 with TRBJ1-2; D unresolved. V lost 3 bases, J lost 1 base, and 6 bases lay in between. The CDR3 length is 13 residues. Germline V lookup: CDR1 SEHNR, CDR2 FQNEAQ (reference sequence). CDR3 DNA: TGTGCCAGCAGCTTTCAGAATAACTATGGCTACACCTTC. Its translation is CASSFQNNYGYTF.

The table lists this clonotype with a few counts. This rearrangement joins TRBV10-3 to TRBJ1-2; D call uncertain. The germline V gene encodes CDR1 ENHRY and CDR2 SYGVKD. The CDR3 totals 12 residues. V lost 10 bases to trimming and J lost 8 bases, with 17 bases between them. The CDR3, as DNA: TGTGCCACCGCTTCTAACAGTATCGGCTACACCTTC. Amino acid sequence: CATASNSIGYTF.

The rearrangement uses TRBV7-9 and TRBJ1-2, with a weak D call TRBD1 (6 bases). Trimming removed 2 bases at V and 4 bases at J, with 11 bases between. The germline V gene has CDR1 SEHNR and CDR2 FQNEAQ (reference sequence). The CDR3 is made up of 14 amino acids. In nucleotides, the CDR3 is TGTGCCAGCAGCTTACCTACAGGGTCCTATGGCTACACCTTC. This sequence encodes CASSLPTGSYGYTF.

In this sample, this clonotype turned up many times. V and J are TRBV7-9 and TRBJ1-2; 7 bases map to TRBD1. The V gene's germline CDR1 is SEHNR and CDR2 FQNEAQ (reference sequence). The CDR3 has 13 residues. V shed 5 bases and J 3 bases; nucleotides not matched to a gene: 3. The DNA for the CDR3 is TGTGCCAGCAGCCAACAGGGGTACTATGGCTACACCTTC. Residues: CASSQQGYYGYTF.

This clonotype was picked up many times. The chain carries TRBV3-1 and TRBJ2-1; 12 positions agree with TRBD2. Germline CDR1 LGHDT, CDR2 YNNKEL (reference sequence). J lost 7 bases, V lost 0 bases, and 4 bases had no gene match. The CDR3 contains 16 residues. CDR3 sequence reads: CASSQDLTSGRNEQFF. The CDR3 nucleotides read TGTGCCAGCAGCCAAGATTTAACTAGCGGGAGGAATGAGCAGTTCTTC.

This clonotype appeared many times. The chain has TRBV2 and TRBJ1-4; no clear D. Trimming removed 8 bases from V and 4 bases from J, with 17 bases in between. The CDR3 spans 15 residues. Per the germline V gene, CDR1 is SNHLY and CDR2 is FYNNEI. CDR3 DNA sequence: TGTGCCAGCGAACAGTATCCACAGCGTAATGAAAAACTGTTTTTT. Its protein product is CASEQYPQRNEKLFF.

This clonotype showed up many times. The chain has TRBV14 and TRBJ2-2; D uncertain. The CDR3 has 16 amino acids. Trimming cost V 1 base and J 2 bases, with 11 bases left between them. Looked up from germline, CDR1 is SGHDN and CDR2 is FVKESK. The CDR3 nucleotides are TGTGCCAGCAGCCAAGTTTCTGGGTCAAACACCGGGGAGCTGTTTTTT. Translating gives CASSQVSGSNTGELFF.

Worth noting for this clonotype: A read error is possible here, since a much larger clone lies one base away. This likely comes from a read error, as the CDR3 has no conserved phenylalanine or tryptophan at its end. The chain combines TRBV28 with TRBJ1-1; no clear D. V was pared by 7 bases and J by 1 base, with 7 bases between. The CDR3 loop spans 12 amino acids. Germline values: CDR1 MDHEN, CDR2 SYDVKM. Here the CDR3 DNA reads TGTGCCAGCAAAGAAAGGAACACTGAAGCTTTCCTT. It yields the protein CASKERNTEAFL.

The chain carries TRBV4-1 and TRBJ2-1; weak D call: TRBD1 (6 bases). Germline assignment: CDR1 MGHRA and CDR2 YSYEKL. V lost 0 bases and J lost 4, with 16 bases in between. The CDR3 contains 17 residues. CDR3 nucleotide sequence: TGCGCCAGCAGCCAAGATCCCATGGGACAACTATACAATGAGCAGTTCTTC. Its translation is CASSQDPMGQLYNEQFF.